The T cell receptor (beta chain) described here comes from a study of cytomegalovirus exposure and HLA in healthy donors. Study-wide results and caveats: Clonal expansion was found to be greater in HLA-associated TCR beta chains than in equally common others in a later analysis.

Primers: 60 Vbeta forward and 13 Jbeta reverse. TCRdb's table, derived via immunoSEQ multiplex PCR, lists solely in-frame clones and lacks some. This repertoire shows about 150,000 clones, more than 70% found once; its top ten account for 3% to 4%. As regards this clone: Its antigen remains unidentified. This sample also contains other DNA sequences that code for the same CDR3.

V was clipped by 6 bases and J by 3 bases; unmatched bases: 4. Germline CDR1 and CDR2: SGHTA and FQGNSA. The CDR3 length is 14 residues. The receptor comes from a male donor in good health and CMV-seronegative. The rearrangement uses TRBV7-2 and TRBJ2-7; 11 nucleotides align to TRBD1. The sample consisted of PBMCs. The CDR3 protein is CASSPGTGGYEQYF. For the CDR3, the DNA is TGTGCCAGCAGTCCCGGGACAGGGGGCTACGAGCAGTACTTC.